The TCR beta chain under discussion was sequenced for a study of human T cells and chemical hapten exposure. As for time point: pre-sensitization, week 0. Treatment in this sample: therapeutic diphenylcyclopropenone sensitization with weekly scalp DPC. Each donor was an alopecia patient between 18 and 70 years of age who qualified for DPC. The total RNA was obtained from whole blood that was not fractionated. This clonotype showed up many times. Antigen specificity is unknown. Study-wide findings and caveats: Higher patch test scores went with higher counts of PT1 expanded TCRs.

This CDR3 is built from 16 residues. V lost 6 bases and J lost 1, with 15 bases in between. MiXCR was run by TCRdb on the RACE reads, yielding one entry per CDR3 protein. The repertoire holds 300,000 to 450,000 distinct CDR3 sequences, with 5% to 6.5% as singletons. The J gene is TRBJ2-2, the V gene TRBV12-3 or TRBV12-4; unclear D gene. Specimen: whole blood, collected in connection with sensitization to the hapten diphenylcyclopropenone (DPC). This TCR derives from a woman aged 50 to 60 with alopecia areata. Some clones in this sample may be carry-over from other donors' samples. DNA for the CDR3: TGTGCCAGCAGCTATGCCGGTCCGATGAACACCGGGGAGCTGTTTTTT. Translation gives CASSYAGPMNTGELFF.